Each of the 14 T cell receptor beta chains below was sequenced from the same sample in a study of cytomegalovirus exposure and HLA in healthy donors. The PCR made use of 60 Vbeta and 13 Jbeta primers. Repertoires were generated with immunoSEQ multiplex PCR, while TCRdb's copy carries only in-frame clones and drops some. This sample has approximately 240,000 clones, with about 80% found just once. The specimen was PBMCs. These receptors came from a woman aged 55-69 years in good health and CMV-seropositive.

This sequence joins TRBV7-9 and TRBJ1-2; D ambiguous. Per germline, CDR1 SEHNR and CDR2 FQNEAQ (reference sequence). This CDR3 region has 12 residues. Trimming cost V 2 bases and J 4 bases, with 5 bases left between them. CDR3 DNA: TGTGCCAGCAGCTTATACGGCTATGGCTACACCTTC. This gives the protein CASSLYGYGYTF.

The gene calls are TRBV19 and TRBJ1-2; 7 nucleotides match TRBD1. This CDR3 contains 16 residues. CDR1 is LNHDA, CDR2 SQIVND, per germline (reference sequence). V lost 1 base, J lost 1 base, and 6 bases stayed unmatched. The CDR3 sequence: CASSIVEGARNYGYTF. The CDR3, as DNA: TGTGCCAGTAGTATAGTGGAGGGGGCGCGTAACTATGGCTACACCTTC.

CDR3 nucleotide sequence: TGCGCCAGCAGTGACTCGAGGACTGGGGAGACCCAGTACTTC. Translation gives CASSDSRTGETQYF. V and J are TRBV10-2 and TRBJ2-5; D is perhaps TRBD2 (5 bases). V lost 3 bases to trimming and J lost 5 bases, with 13 bases between them. This CDR3 is built from 14 residues. Per the germline V gene, CDR1 is WSHSY and CDR2 is SAAADI.

The table lists this clone with a few counts. V gene TRBV7-2 combines with J gene TRBJ1-2; TRBD1 aligns across 8 bases. CDR1 and CDR2 (germline): SGHTA, FQGNSA. The CDR3 length is 14 residues. V was pared by 3 bases and J by 2 bases, with 2 bases of the junction left unmatched. This CDR3 is CASSFWTGNYGYTF. Written as DNA, the CDR3 is TGTGCCAGCAGCTTTTGGACAGGGAACTATGGCTACACCTTC.

V and J are TRBV19 and TRBJ1-1; unclear D gene. The CDR3 covers 12 residues. The V end lost 10 bases, the J end lost 1 base, and 10 bases lay between the germline ends. Germline loops: CDR1 LNHDA, CDR2 SQIVND (reference sequence). CDR3 amino acids: CATARGNTEAFF. The CDR3, as DNA: TGTGCCACCGCCCGAGGGAACACTGAAGCTTTCTTT.

CDR3 protein: CASSSRDRDEKLFF. The CDR3 DNA sequence: TGTGCCAGCAGCTCCCGGGACAGGGATGAAAAACTGTTTTTT. The chain links TRBV7-9 to TRBJ1-4; TRBD1 aligns across 9 bases. V shed 4 bases and J 6 bases; nucleotides not matched to a gene: 3. The germline gives CDR1 SEHNR, CDR2 FQNEAQ (reference sequence). The CDR3 is 14 residues long.

This clone was observed a single time. The chain links TRBV6-1 to TRBJ1-2; D is uncertain. Deletions cut 7 bases from V and 0 bases from J, with 15 bases between. The CDR3 runs 15 residues. Germline values: CDR1 MNHNS, CDR2 SASEGT. In nucleotides, the CDR3 is TGTGCCAGCACCATTTACGTCGGGGCTAACTATGGCTACACCTTC. Translated: CASTIYVGANYGYTF.

This clone came up once. CDR3 residues: CASSLTGDGLHTGELFF. The CDR3 DNA is TGTGCCAGCAGCTTAACGGGAGACGGTCTCCACACCGGGGAGCTGTTTTTT. The chain recombines TRBV7-9 with TRBJ2-2; D is possibly TRBD2 (6 bases). Germline values: CDR1 SEHNR, CDR2 FQNEAQ (reference sequence). CDR3 length: 17 residues. V gave up 2 bases and J gave up 3 bases, with 16 bases separating them.

This chain links TRBV25-1 with TRBJ1-5, with D perhaps TRBD1 (6 bases). CDR1 is MGHDK, CDR2 SYGVNS, per germline. This CDR3 has 15 residues. Trimming removed 1 base from V and 6 bases from J, with 13 bases in between. CDR3 bases: TGTGCCAGCAGTGAATCCGGCAGGGGTGGTCAGCCCCAGCATTTT. This codes for CASSESGRGGQPQHF.

The CDR3 protein is CASSAYSNQPQHF. CDR3 sequence (DNA): TGTGCCAGCAGCGCGTATAGCAATCAGCCCCAGCATTTT. This chain links TRBV7-2 with TRBJ1-5; no clear D. The germline V gene has CDR1 SGHTA and CDR2 FQGNSA. This CDR3 comprises 13 residues. The germline V and J ends were trimmed by 5 bases and 0 bases, with 5 bases remaining between them.

CDR3 nucleotide sequence: TGCGCCAGCAGCACCAACAGGGGCGTAAACTATGGCTACACCTTC. It codes for CASSTNRGVNYGYTF. The V gene is TRBV5-1, the J gene TRBJ1-2, with 7 bases identical to TRBD1. The V and J ends lost 4 bases and 2 bases, in that order; junction bases with no gene match: 8. Germline CDR1 SGHRS, CDR2 YFSETQ. The CDR3 extends over 15 amino acids.

This clone was observed a handful of times. The gene calls are TRBV29-1 and TRBJ1-1; no clear D gene. This CDR3 region has 12 residues. Trimming shortened V by 3 bases and J by 1 base, and 6 bases separated the two germline ends. Germline values: CDR1 SQVTM, CDR2 ANQGSEA. CDR3 amino acids: CSVEAGNTEAFF. The CDR3 region has the DNA TGCAGCGTTGAGGCTGGGAACACTGAAGCTTTCTTT.

V and J are TRBV18 and TRBJ2-3, with 11 bases identical to TRBD2. CDR1 and CDR2 (germline): KGHSH, LQKENI. J was trimmed by 0 bases and V by 3 bases; bases with no gene match: 2. This CDR3 spans 16 amino acids. The CDR3 is CASSPIAGGSTDTQYF. CDR3 in DNA: TGTGCCAGCTCACCTATAGCGGGAGGGAGCACAGATACGCAGTATTTT.

The rearrangement joins TRBV5-6 to TRBJ1-6; 11 positions agree with TRBD1. The CDR3 is 14 residues long. The germline V gene has CDR1 SGHDT and CDR2 YYEEEE. Losses at the gene ends were 3 bases for V and 7 bases for J; bases not matched to a gene: 0. CDR3 loop: CASSWDRGNSPLHF. The CDR3 region has the DNA TGTGCCAGCAGCTGGGACAGGGGGAATTCACCCCTCCACTTT.